This TCR beta chain derives from a study of breast tumors, draining lymph nodes, adjacent tissues. Broader study findings: Tumor TCR diversity was below lymph nodes but above nontumor tissue.

Germline V gene sequence: CDR1 SGHTA, CDR2 FQGNSA. The V gene end was trimmed by 3 bases and the J gene end by 4 bases; junction bases not matched to a gene: 10. The CDR3 loop spans 17 amino acids. TCRdb fed the multiplex PCR reads into MiXCR, producing one record per CDR3 protein. The profile shows 150,000 to 200,000 distinct CDR3 sequences, 30% to 40% of them singletons. This clonotype was counted ten times or more. The antigen remains undetermined. The lymph nodes were axillary draining lymph nodes from breast cancer patients. The sequence was collected from a female donor with breast cancer. Some clones in this sample may be carry-over from other donors' samples. The chain combines TRBV7-2 with TRBJ2-1; 9 bases are a match to TRBD2. Source material: axillary lymph node tissue. The CDR3 nucleotides are TGTGCCAGCAGCTTGGACAGACTAGCGGTGACGTACAATGAGCAGTTCTTC. Translating it yields CASSLDRLAVTYNEQFF. Using reference TRBV7-2 and TRBJ2-1 for the parts outside the CDR3, the full variable domain is GAGVSQSPSNKVTEKGKDVELRCDPISGHTALYWYRQSLGQGLEFLIYFQGNSAPDKSGLPSDRFSAERTGGSVSTLTIQRTQQEDSAVYLCASSLDRLAVTYNEQFFGPGTRLTVL.